What follows are 11 T cell receptor beta chains derived from one specimen sequenced in a study of blood T cell repertoires in COVID-19. Method: immunoSEQ multiplex PCR; TCRdb's copy keeps in-frame clones and lacks some. Of approximately 310,000 clones detected, about 85% appear once; the ten largest clones hold 1.5% to 2%. Sequenced sample: PBMCs or T cells enriched from blood (not recorded which). These receptors were taken from a woman in her 30s who had been exposed to COVID-19.

This chain links TRBV18 with TRBJ1-5; a possible D gene is TRBD1 (5 bases). The CDR3 has 16 amino acids. V lost 3 bases and J lost 1, with 13 bases in between. CDR1 and CDR2 from the germline V gene are KGHSH and LQKENI. The chain's CDR3 is CASSPARTSSNQPQHF. For the CDR3, the DNA is TGTGCCAGCTCACCCGCACGGACATCGAGCAATCAGCCCCAGCATTTT.

The chain employs TRBV30 and TRBJ2-2; TRBD1 agrees at 9 bases. The ends lost 2 bases at V and 3 bases at J; junction bases unmatched: 4. There are 15 residues in the CDR3. In germline, CDR1 is GTSNPN, CDR2 SVGIG (reference sequence). For the CDR3, the DNA is TGTGCCTGGAGTAGGGGACAGGGCTACACCGGGGAGCTGTTTTTT. As protein: CAWSRGQGYTGELFF.

This clone came up many times. V is TRBV3-1 (or the pseudogene TRBV3-2) and J is TRBJ2-2, with 7 bases identical to TRBD2. The J segment lost 9 bases and the V segment lost 1 base, leaving 11 bases of the junction unmatched. The CDR3 length is 16 residues. Germline V gene lookup returns CDR1 LGHDT and CDR2 YNNKEL (reference sequence). CDR3 protein: CASSQGGGGGHRELFF. In DNA form, the CDR3 reads TGTGCCAGCAGCCAAGGCGGCGGGGGAGGTCATAGGGAGCTGTTTTTT.

V and J are TRBV7-2 and TRBJ2-1, with 16 bases lining up with TRBD2. CDR3 length equals 18 residues. The V gene's germline CDR1 is SGHTA and CDR2 FQGNSA. With V trimmed by 5 bases and J by 5 bases, 9 bases remained unmatched. CDR3: CASSHPGLAGGPHNEQFF. Here the CDR3 DNA reads TGTGCCAGCAGCCACCCGGGACTAGCGGGGGGGCCTCACAATGAGCAGTTCTTC.

V usage is TRBV5-1 and J usage is TRBJ2-2; D remains ambiguous. CDR3 length: 14 residues. The germline gives CDR1 SGHRS, CDR2 YFSETQ. The V end lost 0 bases, the J end lost 4 bases, and 7 bases lay between the germline ends. CDR3 region: CASSLGQVTGELFF. The CDR3 DNA sequence: TGCGCCAGCAGCTTGGGGCAGGTCACCGGGGAGCTGTTTTTT.

The V gene is TRBV5-4, the J gene TRBJ2-3; 12 bases line up with TRBD2. V shed 5 bases, J shed 2 bases, and the junction held 6 bases outside the gene matches. The CDR3 extends over 16 amino acids. The germline CDR1 and CDR2 sequences are SGHNT and YYREEE (reference sequence). CDR3 sequence: CASRNASGRVTDTQYF. In DNA form, the CDR3 reads TGTGCCAGCAGGAACGCTAGCGGGAGGGTCACAGATACGCAGTATTTT. The complete variable domain, with remaining parts taken from reference TRBV5-4 and TRBJ2-3, reads ETGVTQSPTHLIKTRGQQVTLRCSSQSGHNTVSWYQQALGQGPQFIFQYYREEENGRGNFPPRFSGLQFPNYSSELNVNALELDDSALYLCASRNASGRVTDTQYFGPGTRLTVL.

This sequence joins TRBV5-1 and TRBJ1-3; no reliable D call. V lost 2 bases to trimming and J lost 0 bases, with 12 bases between them. CDR1 SGHRS and CDR2 YFSETQ come from the germline V gene. The CDR3 sequence is 16 residues long. In DNA form, the CDR3 reads TGCGCCAGCAGCTTCGGCAGAGGTAGCTCTGGAAACACCATATATTTT. Translated: CASSFGRGSSGNTIYF.

This rearrangement joins TRBV30 to TRBJ1-2, with 9 bases lining up with TRBD1. Per germline, CDR1 GTSNPN and CDR2 SVGIG (reference sequence). With V trimmed by 2 bases and J by 5 bases, 6 bases remained unmatched. The CDR3 is made up of 14 amino acids. The CDR3 loop is CAWSTGQGGYGYTF. CDR3 DNA: TGTGCCTGGAGTACGGGACAGGGAGGGTATGGCTACACCTTC.

The gene calls are TRBV5-1 and TRBJ2-7, with 11 bases that match TRBD1. J was trimmed by 6 bases and V by 4 bases; bases with no gene match: 3. This CDR3 spans 13 amino acids. Germline V gene lookup returns CDR1 SGHRS and CDR2 YFSETQ. The CDR3 protein is CASSRGQGAEQYF. CDR3 DNA: TGCGCCAGCAGCAGAGGACAGGGGGCCGAGCAGTACTTC.

The rearrangement links TRBV6-5 to TRBJ2-1; TRBD2 agrees at 8 bases. Germline CDR1 is MNHEY and CDR2 is SVGAGI. This CDR3 contains 16 residues. Germline trimming cut 3 bases from V and 5 bases from J; bases unmatched to any gene: 9. The CDR3 DNA is TGTGCCAGCAGTTATTCGGGCCTAGCGGGTAACAATGAGCAGTTCTTC. It translates to CASSYSGLAGNNEQFF.

The J gene is TRBJ1-2, the V gene TRBV19; D uncertain. CDR1 and CDR2 from the germline V gene are LNHDA and SQIVND (reference sequence). Trimming took 3 bases from V and 2 from J, leaving 10 bases between them. This CDR3 is 14 amino acids long. The CDR3: CASSMLAGNYGYTF. The CDR3 nucleotides read TGTGCCAGTAGTATGTTGGCGGGCAACTATGGCTACACCTTC. The full variable domain, its missing parts supplied by reference TRBV19 and TRBJ1-2, is DGGITQSPKYLFRKEGQNVTLSCEQNLNHDAMYWYRQDPGQGLRLIYYSQIVNDFQKGDIAEGYSVSREKKESFPLTVTSAQKNPTAFYLCASSMLAGNYGYTFGSGTRLTVV.